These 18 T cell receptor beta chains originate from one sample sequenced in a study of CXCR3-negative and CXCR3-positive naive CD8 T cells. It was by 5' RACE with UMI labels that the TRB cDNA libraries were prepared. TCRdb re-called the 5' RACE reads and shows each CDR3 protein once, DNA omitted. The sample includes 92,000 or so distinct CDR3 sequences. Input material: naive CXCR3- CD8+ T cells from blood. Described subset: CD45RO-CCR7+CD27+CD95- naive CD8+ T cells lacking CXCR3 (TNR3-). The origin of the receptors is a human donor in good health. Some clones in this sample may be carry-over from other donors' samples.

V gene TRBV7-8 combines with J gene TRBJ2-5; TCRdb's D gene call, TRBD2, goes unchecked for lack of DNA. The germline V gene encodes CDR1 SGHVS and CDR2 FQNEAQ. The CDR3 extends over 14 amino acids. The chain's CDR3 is CASSLGGLGETQYF.

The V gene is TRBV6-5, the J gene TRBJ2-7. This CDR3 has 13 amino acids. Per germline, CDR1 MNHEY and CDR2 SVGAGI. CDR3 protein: CASSSSNSYEQYF.

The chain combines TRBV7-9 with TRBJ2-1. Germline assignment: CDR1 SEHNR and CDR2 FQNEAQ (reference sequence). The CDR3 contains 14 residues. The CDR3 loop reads CASSTDRSYNEQFF.

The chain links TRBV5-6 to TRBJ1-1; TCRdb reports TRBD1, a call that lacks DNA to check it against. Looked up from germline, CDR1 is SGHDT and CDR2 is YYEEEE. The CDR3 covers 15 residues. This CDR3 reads CASSLGQGAYTEAFF.

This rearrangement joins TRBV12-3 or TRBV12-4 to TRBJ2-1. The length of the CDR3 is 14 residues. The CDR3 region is CASIGGSSYNEQFF.

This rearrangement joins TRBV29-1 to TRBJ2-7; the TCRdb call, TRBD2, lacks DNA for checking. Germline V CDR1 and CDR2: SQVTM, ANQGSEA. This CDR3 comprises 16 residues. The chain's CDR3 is CSVVWRADKKGYEQYF.

This CDR3 is CASSSRENEQFF. The chain joins TRBV5-1 to TRBJ2-1; the D gene TCRdb calls, TRBD2, cannot be checked with no DNA. The CDR3 runs to 12 residues. Germline V lookup: CDR1 SGHRS, CDR2 YFSETQ.

This CDR3 is CASSFSPQLIITGDYGYTF. V usage is TRBV12-3 or TRBV12-4 and J usage is TRBJ1-2; the TCRdb D gene call, TRBD1, has no DNA to confirm it. This CDR3 has 19 residues.

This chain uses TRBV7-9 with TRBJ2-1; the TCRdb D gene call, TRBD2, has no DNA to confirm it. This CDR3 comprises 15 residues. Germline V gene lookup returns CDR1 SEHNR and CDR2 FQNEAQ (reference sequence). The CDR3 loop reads CASSSSGRAKNEQFF.

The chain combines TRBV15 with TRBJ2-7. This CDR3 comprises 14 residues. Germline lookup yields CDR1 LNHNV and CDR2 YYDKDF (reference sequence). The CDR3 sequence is CATRLRGDSYEQYF.

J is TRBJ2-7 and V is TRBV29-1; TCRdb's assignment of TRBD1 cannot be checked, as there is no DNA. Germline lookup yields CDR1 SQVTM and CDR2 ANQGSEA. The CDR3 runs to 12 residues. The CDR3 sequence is CSVVGGHYEQYF.

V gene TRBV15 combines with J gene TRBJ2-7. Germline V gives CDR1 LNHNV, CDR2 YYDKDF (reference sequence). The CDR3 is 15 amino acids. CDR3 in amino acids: CATSRDRGVSYEQYF.

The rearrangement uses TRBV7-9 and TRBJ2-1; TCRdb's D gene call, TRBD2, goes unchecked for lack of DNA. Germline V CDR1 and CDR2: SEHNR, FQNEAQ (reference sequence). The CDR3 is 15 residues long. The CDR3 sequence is CASSLASGRLDEQFF.

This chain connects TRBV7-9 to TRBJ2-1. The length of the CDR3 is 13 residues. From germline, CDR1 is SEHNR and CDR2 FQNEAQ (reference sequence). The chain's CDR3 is CASTGSSYNEQFF.

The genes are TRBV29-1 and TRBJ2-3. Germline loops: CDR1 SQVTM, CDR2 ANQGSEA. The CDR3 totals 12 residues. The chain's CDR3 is CSAGDFTDTQYF.

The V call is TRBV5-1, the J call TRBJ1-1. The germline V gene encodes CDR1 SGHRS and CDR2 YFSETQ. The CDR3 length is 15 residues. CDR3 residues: CASSLWQGGNTEAFF. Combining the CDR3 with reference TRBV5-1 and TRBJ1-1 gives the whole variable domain KAGVTQTPRYLIKTRGQQVTLSCSPISGHRSVSWYQQTPGQGLQFLFEYFSETQRNKGNFPGRFSGRQFSNSRSEMNVSTLELGDSALYLCASSLWQGGNTEAFFGQGTRLTVV.

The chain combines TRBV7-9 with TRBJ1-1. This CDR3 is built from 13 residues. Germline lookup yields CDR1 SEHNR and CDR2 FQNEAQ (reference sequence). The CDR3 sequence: CASSLVEETEAFF. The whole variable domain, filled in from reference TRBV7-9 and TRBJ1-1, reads DTGVSQNPRHKITKRGQNVTFRCDPISEHNRLYWYRQTLGQGPEFLTYFQNEAQLEKSRLLSDRFSAERPKGSFSTLEIQRTEQGDSAMYLCASSLVEETEAFFGQGTRLTVV.

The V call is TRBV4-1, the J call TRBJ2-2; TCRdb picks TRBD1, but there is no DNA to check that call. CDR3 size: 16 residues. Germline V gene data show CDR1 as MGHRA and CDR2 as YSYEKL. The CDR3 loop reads CASSHEQATNTGELFF.